This record looks at one T cell receptor (beta chain) sequence and its context. The record originates from a study of control samples from healthy donors and cancer patients. Assay used: immunoSEQ multiplex PCR; TCRdb lists only in-frame clones, some missing. The table shows 110,000 to 150,000 clones, with just under 95% occurring only once. With V trimmed by 1 base and J by 3 bases, 5 bases remained unmatched. Germline CDR1 and CDR2: SGHTA and FQGNSA. The CDR3 is 16 residues long. The chain links TRBV7-2 to TRBJ1-2; 10 bases align to TRBD1. The receptor was derived from a man aged 25 to 45 in good health. Material for sequencing was blood. The CDR3 sequence: CASSLVPGQGYYGYTF. The CDR3 DNA reads TGTGCCAGCAGCTTAGTTCCGGGACAGGGGTACTATGGCTACACCTTC.